The 7 T cell receptor beta chains given below trace back to one sample, sequenced in a study of blood T cell repertoires in COVID-19. Libraries were prepared by immunoSEQ multiplex PCR; TCRdb keeps only in-frame clonotypes and omits some of them. This sample carries under 150,000 clones, about four fifths of them seen once, and the ten largest clones take roughly 5.7%. The sequenced sample consisted of PBMCs or T cells enriched from blood (not recorded which). The receptors shown here come from a woman between 50 and 59 years old who had been exposed to COVID-19.

The rearrangement links TRBV11-2 to TRBJ1-6, with a tentative D call TRBD1 (5 bases). V gave up 4 bases and J gave up 5 bases, with 18 bases separating them. The CDR3 has 17 residues. The V gene's germline CDR1 is SGHAT and CDR2 FQNNGV. CDR3 sequence: CASSYLGGGKNNSPLHF. The CDR3 nucleotides are TGTGCCAGCAGCTACCTGGGGGGTGGTAAAAATAATTCACCCCTCCACTTT.

This clone is a singleton in its sample. In nucleotides, the CDR3 is TGTGCCAGCAGCCCCCTGGCAGGGAGAAACACCATATATTTT. Its translation: CASSPLAGRNTIYF. The rearrangement uses TRBV3-1 (or the pseudogene TRBV3-2) and TRBJ1-3; TRBD1 is a possible D gene (5 bases). Deletions cut 4 bases from V and 5 bases from J, with 12 bases between. Looked up from germline, CDR1 is LGHDT and CDR2 is YNNKEL (reference sequence). This CDR3 has 14 residues.

The gene calls are TRBV7-8 and TRBJ1-4; TRBD1 is a possible D gene (6 bases). Germline CDR1 reads SGHVS; CDR2 reads FQNEAQ. Between the trimmed V and J ends, which lost 5 bases and 0 bases, there was a span of 19 bases. The CDR3 runs 18 residues. In DNA form, the CDR3 reads TGTGCCAGCAGCCTCCGGACAGCAGGCTCTGCAACTAATGAAAAACTGTTTTTT. This gives the protein CASSLRTAGSATNEKLFF.

The chain uses TRBV29-1 and TRBJ1-1; D might be TRBD1 (6 bases). CDR1 is SQVTM, CDR2 ANQGSEA, per germline. V gave up 6 bases and J gave up 0 bases, with 11 bases separating them. The CDR3 is made up of 13 amino acids. CDR3 sequence reads: CSVRGSMNTEAFF. The CDR3, as DNA: TGCAGCGTGAGGGGGAGCATGAACACTGAAGCTTTCTTT.

The gene calls are TRBV5-4 and TRBJ1-2, with D possibly matching TRBD1 (6 bases). The CDR3 totals 16 residues. CDR1 is SGHNT and CDR2 is YYREEE in the germline V gene (reference sequence). Trimming removed 7 bases from V and 4 bases from J, with 23 bases in between. The CDR3 region has the DNA TGTGCCAGCGGAATAATAACGACAGGAACCTTCTATGGCTACACCTTC. Amino acids: CASGIITTGTFYGYTF. The whole variable domain, remainder taken from reference TRBV5-4 and TRBJ1-2, is ETGVTQSPTHLIKTRGQQVTLRCSSQSGHNTVSWYQQALGQGPQFIFQYYREEENGRGNFPPRFSGLQFPNYSSELNVNALELDDSALYLCASGIITTGTFYGYTFGSGTRLTVV.

The chain has TRBV12-3 or TRBV12-4 and TRBJ1-1; D gene uncertain. This CDR3 is built from 13 residues. V was trimmed by 11 bases and J by 1 base, leaving 14 bases between them. CDR3 bases: TGTGCCGCCCACCTAGCGGGGAACACTGAAGCTTTCTTT. Protein: CAAHLAGNTEAFF.

The chain carries TRBV30 and TRBJ2-3; TRBD2 is a possible D gene (5 bases). V gave up 2 bases and J gave up 8 bases, with 11 bases separating them. The CDR3 totals 12 residues. The germline CDR1 and CDR2 sequences are GTSNPN and SVGIG (reference sequence). The CDR3 coding sequence is TGTGCCTGGAGTCCGGACTCTCCTACGCAGTATTTT. Its protein is CAWSPDSPTQYF.